Following are 28 T cell receptor beta chains from one sample sequenced in a study of CXCR3-negative and CXCR3-positive naive CD8 T cells. The libraries of TRB cDNA were prepared using 5' RACE with UMI labels. TCRdb reprocessed the 5' RACE reads, with one entry per CDR3 protein and no DNA. The specimen's table records 140,000 to 150,000 distinct CDR3 sequences. No antigen has been identified for these receptors. General study results and limits: Naive CXCR3-positive cells had TRB CDR3s more hydrophobic than those of CXCR3-negative naive cells.

The sample consisted of naive CXCR3+ CD8+ T cells from blood. Subset meaning: CD45RO-CCR7+CD27+CD95- naive CD8+ T cells expressing CXCR3 (TNR3+). The receptors shown here come from a human donor in good health. Some clones in this sample may be carry-over from other donors' samples.

CDR3 sequence: CSFLTGLVNEQFF. This chain connects TRBV29-1 to TRBJ2-1; TCRdb calls TRBD1, which cannot be checked without DNA. Germline CDR1 reads SQVTM; CDR2 reads ANQGSEA. This CDR3 region has 13 residues.

The chain has TRBV28 and TRBJ2-5; TCRdb reports TRBD2, a call that lacks DNA to check it against. This CDR3 spans 13 amino acids. Germline loops: CDR1 MDHEN, CDR2 SYDVKM. This CDR3 reads CATGGPNQETQYF.

The chain has TRBV14 and TRBJ2-2; TCRdb's assignment of TRBD2 cannot be checked, as there is no DNA. The CDR3 sequence is 16 residues long. From germline, CDR1 is SGHDN and CDR2 FVKESK. This CDR3 reads CASSPIAGLDTGELFF. Drawing the rest from reference TRBV14 and TRBJ2-2, the complete variable domain is EAGVTQFPSHSVIEKGQTVTLRCDPISGHDNLYWYRRVMGKEIKFLLHFVKESKQDESGMPNNRFLAERTGGTYSTLKVQPAELEDSGVYFCASSPIAGLDTGELFFGEGSRLTVL.

V gene TRBV29-1 combines with J gene TRBJ2-7; without DNA, the TCRdb call of TRBD1 cannot be checked. Germline V gene data show CDR1 as SQVTM and CDR2 as ANQGSEA. CDR3 length equals 14 residues. CDR3 sequence reads: CSAPGDSNRYEQYF.

This rearrangement joins TRBV28 to TRBJ2-7. This CDR3 is built from 14 residues. Germline CDR1 MDHEN, CDR2 SYDVKM. The CDR3 sequence is CASSFRRNAYEQYF.

This sequence joins TRBV7-9 and TRBJ1-1; TCRdb lists TRBD1, though no DNA is available to test this call. Germline lookup yields CDR1 SEHNR and CDR2 FQNEAQ (reference sequence). The CDR3 is 14 residues long. CDR3 in amino acids: CASSLAGANTEAFF.

The chain joins TRBV7-9 to TRBJ2-7; TCRdb returns TRBD1, unconfirmable since there is no DNA. The CDR3 covers 14 residues. The germline V gene has CDR1 SEHNR and CDR2 FQNEAQ (reference sequence). CDR3 region: CASSPWTASYEQYF.

CDR3 sequence: CASSHDSGGGSSYEQYF. The chain links TRBV14 to TRBJ2-7; without DNA, the TCRdb call of TRBD2 cannot be checked. In germline, CDR1 is SGHDN, CDR2 FVKESK. This CDR3 is 17 amino acids long.

V usage is TRBV6-1 and J usage is TRBJ2-7; the D call from TCRdb, TRBD2, cannot be confirmed without DNA. Germline V lookup: CDR1 MNHNS, CDR2 SASEGT. The CDR3 is 13 residues long. This CDR3 reads CASTPGPAYEQYF.

The chain is built from TRBV9 and TRBJ2-1; as DNA is missing, the TRBD2 call by TCRdb cannot be tested. The CDR3 spans 15 residues. Germline-derived CDR1 and CDR2 are SGDLS and YYNGEE. The CDR3: CASSVGGRAWDEQFF.

This chain uses TRBV4-2 with TRBJ2-5; absent DNA, TCRdb's TRBD2 call cannot be checked. The CDR3 covers 15 residues. Germline V CDR1 and CDR2: LGHNA, YNFKEQ. CDR3 region: CASSQEGSSEMTQYF.

This chain links TRBV25-1 with TRBJ2-1; TCRdb's assignment of TRBD1 cannot be checked, as there is no DNA. CDR1 and CDR2 from the germline V gene are MGHDK and SYGVNS. The CDR3 covers 14 residues. The chain's CDR3 is CASTPDRFYNEQFF.

The J gene is TRBJ2-3, the V gene TRBV21-1; TCRdb's D call, TRBD1, is unchecked because there is no DNA. TRBV21-1 is a pseudogene. The CDR3 sequence is 14 residues long. The CDR3 region is CASAGTGGTDTQYF.

The rearrangement joins TRBV29-1 to TRBJ2-2; the D gene TCRdb calls, TRBD1, cannot be checked with no DNA. CDR1 is SQVTM, CDR2 ANQGSEA, per germline. The CDR3 consists of 14 residues. The CDR3 region is CSVVWAENTGELFF.

The gene calls are TRBV6-2 or TRBV6-3 and TRBJ1-1. The germline gives CDR1 MNHEY, CDR2 SVGEGT. The CDR3 has 14 amino acids. The CDR3 sequence: CASSTQVFNTEAFF.

The gene calls are TRBV12-3 or TRBV12-4 and TRBJ1-1; TCRdb gives TRBD1 as the D gene, but with no DNA this cannot be confirmed. CDR3 length: 13 amino acids. CDR3 sequence: CASNPRGNTEAFF.

The J gene is TRBJ2-1, the V gene TRBV5-1. Germline assignment: CDR1 SGHRS and CDR2 YFSETQ. This CDR3 has 13 residues. The CDR3: CASSSSSYNEQFF.

V gene TRBV20-1 combines with J gene TRBJ2-1; with no DNA, the TCRdb D assignment of TRBD2 cannot be verified. Germline V lookup: CDR1 DFQATT, CDR2 SNEGSKA (reference sequence). The CDR3 covers 14 residues. CDR3 region: CSARWSGRAIEQFF.

The V gene is TRBV5-1, the J gene TRBJ2-7. Per the germline V gene, CDR1 is SGHRS and CDR2 is YFSETQ. The CDR3 length is 13 residues. The CDR3 spells CASSFYGSYEQYF. The full variable domain, its missing parts supplied by reference TRBV5-1 and TRBJ2-7, is KAGVTQTPRYLIKTRGQQVTLSCSPISGHRSVSWYQQTPGQGLQFLFEYFSETQRNKGNFPGRFSGRQFSNSRSEMNVSTLELGDSALYLCASSFYGSYEQYFGPGTRLTVT.

This rearrangement joins TRBV7-3 to TRBJ2-2; TCRdb gives TRBD2 as the D gene, but with no DNA this cannot be confirmed. This CDR3 is 16 amino acids long. CDR1 is SGHTA, CDR2 FQGTGA, per germline. Here the CDR3 reads CASSFLAGDYTGELFF.

V is TRBV5-1 and J is TRBJ2-1. CDR3 length equals 14 residues. Germline V gene data show CDR1 as SGHRS and CDR2 as YFSETQ. CDR3: CASSLEATYNEQFF. Based on the CDR3 plus reference TRBV5-1 and TRBJ2-1, the full variable domain is KAGVTQTPRYLIKTRGQQVTLSCSPISGHRSVSWYQQTPGQGLQFLFEYFSETQRNKGNFPGRFSGRQFSNSRSEMNVSTLELGDSALYLCASSLEATYNEQFFGPGTRLTVL.

The rearrangement links TRBV4-3 to TRBJ1-1; TCRdb designates TRBD1, a call that cannot be tested without DNA. This CDR3 comprises 13 residues. Germline V gives CDR1 LGHNA, CDR2 YSLEER. The CDR3 reads CASSHYRDSEAFF.

CDR3 sequence reads: CASSQEVWANQPQHF. The chain has TRBV4-3 and TRBJ1-5. From germline, CDR1 is LGHNA and CDR2 YSLEER. The CDR3 loop spans 15 amino acids.

The chain uses TRBV28 and TRBJ1-2; TCRdb selects TRBD1, and the lack of DNA leaves this call unchecked. The CDR3 runs to 13 residues. Germline CDR1 reads MDHEN; CDR2 reads SYDVKM. The CDR3 loop is CASSPGTNYGYTF.

The CDR3 loop is CSVEGNRASNEQYF. The V and J genes are TRBV29-1 and TRBJ2-7; TCRdb outputs TRBD1, but without DNA this stays unchecked. The CDR3 totals 14 residues. Germline assignment: CDR1 SQVTM and CDR2 ANQGSEA.

The chain joins TRBV7-7 to TRBJ2-1; the TRBD1 assignment by TCRdb is unverifiable without DNA. The CDR3 spans 16 residues. Per the germline V gene, CDR1 is SSHAT and CDR2 is FNYEAQ (reference sequence). CDR3 loop: CASSLGGRGPYNEQFF.

V is TRBV27 and J is TRBJ1-1; without DNA, the TCRdb call of TRBD1 cannot be checked. Germline V gene data show CDR1 as MNHEY and CDR2 as SMNVEV (reference sequence). The CDR3 has 16 amino acids. The CDR3 reads CASSFGPQGVDTEDFF.

The V gene is TRBV12-3 or TRBV12-4, the J gene TRBJ2-7; absent DNA, TCRdb's TRBD1 call cannot be checked. This CDR3 has 13 amino acids. CDR3 sequence: CASSLGGHYEQYF.